This T cell receptor (beta chain) was identified in a study of CD8+ T cells in alopecia areata (dated by TCRdb to between 2017 and 2018). About the study as a whole: The treated patients took part in an open-label pilot trial in which moderate-to-severe alopecia areata was treated with oral tofacitinib at 5 to 10 mg twice daily. Tofacitinib was administered for 6 to 18 months, and 6 months of follow-up off drug were then conducted to assess delayed response and recurrence. The SALT score, which quantifies the percentage of affected scalp surface area, was used to measure disease severity in treated patients. High-throughput TCRbeta sequencing was used to examine T cell clonal expansion in alopecia areata in both the C3H/HeJ mouse model and human patients. Human TCRbeta sequencing covered scalp tissue and sorted CD4+ and CD8+ peripheral blood T cells from patchy and totalis/universalis alopecia areata patients and healthy controls. Tofacitinib-treated patients had biopsies at baseline and at 4 and 24 weeks of treatment, with a later scalp biopsy in several patients. Clonality in the scalp was compared among normal scalp (n=4), patchy alopecia areata scalp (n=8), and alopecia totalis/universalis scalp (n=8). The RNA source kit depended on sample type: the PAXgene miRNA kit for fixed scalp, the miRNeasy kit for PBMCs, and the RNeasy kit for mouse skin. Amplification of TCRbeta CDR3 regions was done by immunoSEQ multiplex PCR using 35 Vbeta forward primers and 13 Jbeta reverse primers.

Reading the label with the study, this specimen's time point is: around 4 weeks on oral tofacitinib. This sample's treatment or condition label indicates: oral pan-JAK inhibitor, 5-10 mg twice daily. From alopecia areata patients, peripheral blood was collected along with lesional scalp punch biopsies. PBMCs were isolated by density centrifugation and stained for CD3, CD4 and CD8, after which CD4+ and CD8+ T cells were sorted on a FACSAria. The library was obtained by the immunoSEQ multiplex PCR assay. RNA was extracted from all samples and reverse transcribed into cDNA, which served as template for TCR sequencing. SuperScript III was used to make first-strand cDNA, primed with a 2:1 mix of oligo-dT and random hexamers. A synthetic immune receptor repertoire was used to gauge amplification bias, and whatever bias remained was removed computationally. The study's processing was this. After raw reads were preprocessed to remove errors, the CDR3 was defined following IMGT conventions as running from the conserved cysteine to phenylalanine. Clonality was calculated as 1 minus Shannon entropy normalized by log2 of the number of productive unique TCRs. CD4 or CD8 identity of scalp clones was inferred by cross-referencing scalp TCRbeta sequences with sorted blood CD4 and CD8 repertoires. Here the immuneACCESS table is served through TCRdb, limited to in-frame sequences with V and J called. Missing clones are a known gap in these copies; in checked studies unresolved V genes cover under half, and the rest lacks a known reason. Clone size and the V and J calls come from that table; the DNA yielded D and trimming. The sample includes some 190,000 clones, with 60% to 70% observed a single time. The top ten clonotypes cover over 0.55% of the sample.

What the research found in general, with its limitations: Compared with mice, TCR sequences shared between patients were less clear, possibly partly because of HLA diversity across the patient population. Resident alphabeta T cells in normal human skin are also sequenced, complicating scalp TCR repertoire analysis, unlike mouse skin dominated by gammadelta T cells. Compared with normal scalp, lesional scalp had higher clonality and more expanded CD8+ clones, particularly in alopecia totalis/universalis, a pattern that suggests antigenic drive. The treated cohort was small, with a single nonresponder, so links between baseline CD8+ expansion and response need larger studies. Tofacitinib significantly lowered scalp clonality and the number of expanded CD8+ clones among the top 100 scalp clones. During tofacitinib treatment, many expanded lesional clones stuck around in both scalp and blood, and this persistence may partly explain why relapse happens after treatment is stopped.

This clone was seen a few times. Its antigen is unknown. Base-call qualities are not available, and no considerably larger clone is one nucleotide away. The origin of this receptor is a human donor with alopecia areata. The sample here was CD4+ T cells sorted from blood, taken at week 4, from a patient treated with tofacitinib.

For the CDR3, the sequence is CSVDGGQETQYF. The DNA is as follows: TGCAGCGTTGATGGGGGACAAGAGACCCAGTACTTC. The chain was built from TRBV29-1 and TRBJ2-5, with the D segment possibly TRBD1 or TRBD2, each aligning over 5 bases. From the germline V gene, CDR1 is SQVTM and CDR2 is ANQGSEA. Between the V and J ends, shortened by 3 bases and 2 bases respectively, the junction contains 7 bases. Reading from cysteine to phenylalanine, the CDR3 counts 12 amino acids. Only the CDR3 part of the read is kept: 36 bases, read in frame from the first base.